What follows are 31 T cell receptor beta chains derived from one specimen sequenced in a study of post-analysis software for immune sequencing data. General study findings and limits: In patients, TRBV5-6, TRBV5-1 and TRBV20-1 belonged to roughly five TRBV segments found more frequently than in controls.

Unique molecular identifiers had been added to the TCR beta cDNA libraries. A single record per CDR3 protein comes from TCRdb applying MiXCR to the PCR reads. The sample has about half a million distinct CDR3 sequences, about a third seen once. These receptors' antigens are unknown. The sequencing sample was made of blood. Receptor source: a girl aged 2-17 years with multiple sclerosis.

The sample holds a few counts of this clonotype. V and J are TRBV27 and TRBJ2-7; 8 nucleotides line up with TRBD2. CDR1 and CDR2 (germline): MNHEY, SMNVEV (reference sequence). J gave up 0 bases and V 3 bases, and 7 bases lay outside the gene matches. This CDR3 has 16 residues. The CDR3 sequence: CASSLTGGLPSYEQYF. CDR3 DNA: TGTGCCAGCAGTTTGACGGGGGGGCTTCCCTCCTACGAGCAGTACTTC.

This chain links TRBV7-2 with TRBJ2-4; D perhaps matches TRBD1 (7 bases). Germline-derived CDR1 and CDR2 are SGHTA and FQGNSA. Deletions cut 5 bases from V and 7 bases from J, with 18 bases between. CDR3 size: 15 residues. The DNA of the CDR3 is TGTGCCAGCAGCGCCCAGGCGGGACAGAACAACATTCAGTACTTC. It is translated as CASSAQAGQNNIQYF.

This sequence joins TRBV11-2 and TRBJ1-2; 11 bases match TRBD1. The V gene's germline CDR1 is SGHAT and CDR2 FQNNGV. This CDR3 is built from 17 residues. V was clipped by 1 base and J by 4 bases; unmatched bases: 8. CDR3 sequence (DNA): TGTGCCAGCAGCTTAGGGACAGGGGGCATAAGGCCCTATGGCTACACCTTC. Protein product: CASSLGTGGIRPYGYTF.

This clonotype was counted a few times. The chain joins TRBV5-1 to TRBJ1-1; no firm D call. Germline V gene data show CDR1 as SGHRS and CDR2 as YFSETQ. The V and J ends lost 7 bases and 3 bases respectively, with 16 bases between them. There are 14 residues in the CDR3. The CDR3 bases are TGCGCCAGCGGTTTTAACATCGGAGACACTGAAGCTTTCTTT. Its protein product is CASGFNIGDTEAFF.

Only a few counts were recorded for this clonotype. The chain uses TRBV10-3 and TRBJ2-1, with D possibly being TRBD2 (5 bases). CDR3 length equals 17 residues. Between the trimmed V and J ends, which lost 0 bases and 13 bases, there was a span of 25 bases. Germline CDR1 reads ENHRY; CDR2 reads SYGVKD. The CDR3 DNA reads as TGTGCCATCAGTGAGTCGAACCGAGACTACCATGAAGAGACCCAGTTCTTC. This sequence encodes CAISESNRDYHEETQFF.

The V call is TRBV20-1, the J call TRBJ2-7; D unclear. Trimming cost V 6 bases and J 1 base, with 10 bases left between them. Germline values: CDR1 DFQATT, CDR2 SNEGSKA (reference sequence). The CDR3 runs to 12 residues. The CDR3 loop reads CSANDRSYEQYF. The CDR3 DNA reads TGCAGTGCAAATGACCGGTCCTACGAGCAGTACTTC.

This clonotype was seen once. The rearrangement joins TRBV4-3 to TRBJ2-4; 8 bases agree with TRBD1. The CDR3 is 15 amino acids. Trimming removed 4 bases from V and 6 bases from J; junction bases left unmatched: 8. Germline CDR1 and CDR2: LGHNA and YSLEER. CDR3 sequence reads: CASSRRQGTPNIQYF. The CDR3 nucleotides are TGCGCCAGCAGCCGCAGACAGGGGACGCCAAACATTCAGTACTTC.

This clonotype was recorded only once. The chain is built from TRBV5-5 and TRBJ1-1; D unresolved. This CDR3 region has 15 residues. CDR1 and CDR2 from the germline V gene are SGHKS and YYEKEE (reference sequence). Trimming removed 4 bases at V and 5 bases at J, with 18 bases between. This CDR3 reads CASSLRRRHRTEAFF. CDR3 coding DNA: TGTGCCAGCAGCCTGCGTAGGCGTCATCGGACTGAAGCTTTCTTT.

The chain is built from TRBV20-1 and TRBJ1-2, with D unclear. Germline V lookup: CDR1 DFQATT, CDR2 SNEGSKA (reference sequence). The CDR3 contains 15 residues. Trimming shortened V by 0 bases and J by 7 bases, and 18 bases separated the two germline ends. As DNA, the CDR3 is TGCAGTGCTAGAGATCATACGAGTGTGCGGCGTGGCTACACCTTC. Translated, it gives CSARDHTSVRRGYTF.

This clonotype was counted a few times. The chain couples TRBV3-1 to TRBJ2-1; 14 nucleotides match TRBD2. Germline-derived CDR1 and CDR2 are LGHDT and YNNKEL (reference sequence). V shed 4 bases, J shed 8 bases, and the junction held 4 bases outside the gene matches. The CDR3 covers 15 residues. The CDR3 reads CASSPGLAGVYEQFF. The CDR3 DNA reads as TGTGCCAGCAGCCCGGGACTAGCGGGGGTGTATGAGCAGTTCTTC.

As for this clonotype: Compared with germline, one end of the junction differs, possibly owing to a read error. The rearrangement links TRBV12-3 or TRBV12-4 to TRBJ1-2, with 7 bases fitting TRBD1. The length of the CDR3 is 14 residues. CDR3 DNA sequence: TGTACCAGCAAGGTCGGGCAGGGGGTATACGGCTACACCTTC. Encoded protein: CTSKVGQGVYGYTF.

The chain recombines TRBV6-2 or TRBV6-3 with TRBJ1-5; TRBD1 matches at 7 bases. This CDR3 comprises 15 residues. Trimming removed 6 bases from V and 3 bases from J; junction bases left unmatched: 8. Germline values: CDR1 MNHEY, CDR2 SVGEGT. The CDR3 nucleotides are TGTGCCAGCAGCCGTGACAGGGACCTCAATCAGCCCCAGCATTTT. It specifies CASSRDRDLNQPQHF.

The V and J genes are TRBV21-1 and TRBJ2-5; TRBD1 is the table's D call, not checked against the DNA. TRBV21-1 is listed as a pseudogene. The CDR3 is made up of 14 amino acids. CDR3 residues: CASSKGTGQETQYF. CDR3 in DNA: TGTGCCAGCAGCAAAGGGACAGGCCAAGAGACCCAGTACTTC.

In its sample, this clonotype was seen a few times. The gene calls are TRBV27 and TRBJ1-2; 9 bases align to TRBD1. Losses at the gene ends were 6 bases for V and 2 bases for J; bases not matched to a gene: 7. This CDR3 comprises 15 residues. Germline CDR1 is MNHEY and CDR2 is SMNVEV (reference sequence). The CDR3 spells CASSFTGQGNYGYTF. DNA for the CDR3: TGTGCCAGCAGCTTTACGGGACAGGGCAACTATGGCTACACCTTC.

This clonotype was seen more than once but under ten times. V is TRBV7-6 and J is TRBJ1-4, with a possible D match to TRBD1 (6 bases). CDR1 and CDR2 (germline): SGHVS, FNYEAQ. The CDR3 runs to 15 residues. Deletions cut 2 bases from V and 3 bases from J, with 10 bases between. CDR3: CASSLSDSSNEKLFF. As DNA, the CDR3 is TGTGCCAGCAGCTTATCGGACAGTTCTAATGAAAAACTGTTTTTT.

Regarding this clonotype: A read error may be the cause here, since a much bigger clone is one base away. The chain combines TRBV29-1 with TRBJ2-5; TRBD1 matches at 7 bases. Germline CDR1 reads SQVTM; CDR2 reads ANQGSEA. The CDR3 extends over 12 amino acids. Trimming removed 7 bases from V and 2 bases from J; junction bases left unmatched: 4. CDR3 protein: CSADRQQETQYF. As DNA, the CDR3 is TGCAGCGCGGACAGGCAGCAAGAGACCCAGTACTTC.

This rearrangement joins TRBV11-2 to TRBJ2-3, with D perhaps matching TRBD2 (5 bases). The CDR3 consists of 15 residues. Per germline, CDR1 SGHAT and CDR2 FQNNGV. Trimming stripped 3 bases from V and 4 bases from J, with 14 bases between. As DNA, the CDR3 is TGTGCCAGCAGCTTCGATAGGACTTTCGCAGATACGCAGTATTTT. Residues: CASSFDRTFADTQYF.

The chain carries TRBV15 and TRBJ2-5; D gene uncertain. V gave up 0 bases and J gave up 4 bases, with 3 bases separating them. This CDR3 has 12 residues. The germline CDR1 and CDR2 sequences are LNHNV and YYDKDF (reference sequence). CDR3: CATSRDLETQYF. The DNA for the CDR3 is TGTGCCACCAGCAGAGATTTAGAGACCCAGTACTTC.

The chain has TRBV20-1 and TRBJ2-3; 7 bases are shared with TRBD1. This CDR3 region has 14 residues. Looked up from germline, CDR1 is DFQATT and CDR2 is SNEGSKA (reference sequence). V was clipped by 5 bases and J by 7 bases; unmatched bases: 12. The DNA of the CDR3 is TGCAGTGCTTTGGGGCGACAGGGTGGTAATACGCAGTATTTT. It translates to CSALGRQGGNTQYF.

The V gene is TRBV10-3, the J gene TRBJ2-3, with 10 nucleotides matching TRBD2. CDR3 size: 15 residues. Trimming removed 8 bases from V and 3 bases from J; junction bases left unmatched: 8. Germline loops: CDR1 ENHRY, CDR2 SYGVKD. CDR3 sequence reads: CAIGERGGHTDTQYF. The DNA of the CDR3 is TGTGCCATCGGGGAGCGGGGGGGCCATACAGATACGCAGTATTTT.

The chain is built from TRBV20-1 and TRBJ1-2; D is uncertain. Germline CDR1 and CDR2: DFQATT and SNEGSKA (reference sequence). This CDR3 has 14 residues. Trimming removed 3 bases from V and 1 base from J, with 12 bases in between. CDR3 region: CSARKSGFNYGYTF. CDR3 nucleotide sequence: TGCAGTGCTAGGAAATCAGGTTTTAACTATGGCTACACCTTC.

This clonotype was observed a few times. V gene TRBV4-1 combines with J gene TRBJ1-6; D unresolved. CDR3 length equals 17 residues. V lost 3 bases to trimming and J lost 0 bases, with 12 bases between them. Germline V gives CDR1 MGHRA, CDR2 YSYEKL. The CDR3 DNA reads as TGCGCCAGCAGCCACGGGCAGACAAGCTCCTATAATTCACCCCTCCACTTT. Its translation: CASSHGQTSSYNSPLHF.

V usage is TRBV25-1 and J usage is TRBJ2-6, with a tentative D call TRBD1 (6 bases). The CDR3 is 15 residues long. Trimming left V 7 bases short and J 4 bases short, with 14 bases between. Looked up from germline, CDR1 is MGHDK and CDR2 is SYGVNS. This chain's CDR3 is CASTSTGTGANVLTF. CDR3 coding DNA: TGTGCCAGCACATCTACAGGGACCGGGGCCAACGTCCTGACTTTC.

A single count supports this clonotype. This chain connects TRBV7-2 to TRBJ2-2, with D possibly matching TRBD1 (5 bases). Germline V CDR1 and CDR2: SGHTA, FQGNSA. Deletions cut 4 bases from V and 7 bases from J, with 13 bases between. This CDR3 is 14 amino acids long. The CDR3 DNA sequence: TGTGCCAGCAGCTCACGCAGGGCCGGCGGGGAGCTGTTTTTT. Translated: CASSSRRAGGELFF.

There are a few counts of this clonotype. This rearrangement joins TRBV9 to TRBJ2-1; tentatively, D is TRBD1 (5 bases). Germline V gene sequence: CDR1 SGDLS, CDR2 YYNGEE. CDR3 size: 17 residues. Trimming removed 2 bases at V and 0 bases at J, with 15 bases between. The CDR3 DNA follows: TGTGCCAGCAGCGTTCACATCCGACAGAGCTCCTACAATGAGCAGTTCTTC. As protein: CASSVHIRQSSYNEQFF.

This rearrangement joins TRBV3-1 to TRBJ1-2; the match to TRBD1 covers 7 bases. The germline V gene has CDR1 LGHDT and CDR2 YNNKEL (reference sequence). The CDR3 is 16 residues long. The J segment lost 3 bases and the V segment lost 4 bases, leaving 11 bases of the junction unmatched. This chain's CDR3 is CASSPLTAGGDYGYTF. The CDR3 DNA reads as TGTGCCAGCAGCCCGCTAACGGCAGGGGGGGACTATGGCTACACCTTC.

V is TRBV5-1 and J is TRBJ2-2, with 12 bases matching TRBD1. CDR3 length: 16 amino acids. The germline CDR1 and CDR2 sequences are SGHRS and YFSETQ. J lost 7 bases, V lost 3 bases, and 7 bases had no gene match. The CDR3 here is CASSSTGTGGLGELFF. The CDR3 DNA follows: TGCGCCAGCAGCTCGACCGGGACAGGGGGCCTCGGGGAGCTGTTTTTT.

V is TRBV12-3 or TRBV12-4 and J is TRBJ1-2, with 10 bases lining up with TRBD1. The length of the CDR3 is 16 residues. V dropped 4 bases and J dropped 4; count of bases not matched to a gene: 9. As DNA, the CDR3 is TGTGCCAGCAGTTATTATCCGGGACAGGGGTTCTATGGCTACACCTTC. This sequence encodes CASSYYPGQGFYGYTF.

The J gene is TRBJ2-4, the V gene TRBV29-1, with D perhaps TRBD1 (5 bases). V dropped 5 bases and J dropped 0 bases, with 11 bases sitting between them. The CDR3 is made up of 14 amino acids. Looked up from germline, CDR1 is SQVTM and CDR2 is ANQGSEA. CDR3 sequence reads: CSVTGHLAKNIQYF. In nucleotides, the CDR3 is TGCAGCGTTACAGGACATCTAGCCAAAAACATTCAGTACTTC. The full variable domain, its missing parts supplied by reference TRBV29-1 and TRBJ2-4, is SAVISQKPSRDICQRGTSLTIQCQVDSQVTMMFWYRQQPGQSLTLIATANQGSEATYESGFVIDKFPISRPNLTFSTLTVSNMSPEDSSIYLCSVTGHLAKNIQYFGAGTRLSVL.

The rearrangement uses TRBV27 and TRBJ2-1; D is unclear. This CDR3 has 12 residues. V was shortened by 6 bases and J by 3 bases, with 6 bases between the two germline ends. Germline V gives CDR1 MNHEY, CDR2 SMNVEV (reference sequence). CDR3 residues: CASRKSYNEQFF. The CDR3 DNA reads TGTGCCAGCAGAAAAAGCTACAATGAGCAGTTCTTC.

The rearrangement joins TRBV6-5 to TRBJ1-2, with 9 bases that match TRBD1. Germline trimming cut 4 bases from V and 4 bases from J; bases unmatched to any gene: 13. Germline V gene sequence: CDR1 MNHEY, CDR2 SVGAGI. This CDR3 region has 17 residues. This CDR3 is CASSSRTLDRGFYGYTF. CDR3 DNA: TGTGCCAGCAGTTCTCGGACCTTGGACAGGGGCTTCTATGGCTACACCTTC.